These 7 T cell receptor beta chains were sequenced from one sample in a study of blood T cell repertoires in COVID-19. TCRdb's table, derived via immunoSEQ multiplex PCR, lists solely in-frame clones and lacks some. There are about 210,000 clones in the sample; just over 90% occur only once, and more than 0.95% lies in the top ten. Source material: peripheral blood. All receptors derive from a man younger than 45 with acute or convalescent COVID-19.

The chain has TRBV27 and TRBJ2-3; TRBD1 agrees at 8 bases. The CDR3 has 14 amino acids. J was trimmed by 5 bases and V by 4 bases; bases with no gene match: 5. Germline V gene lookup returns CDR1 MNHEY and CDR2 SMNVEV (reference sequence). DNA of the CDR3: TGTGCCAGCAGTTCCGGGACAGGAAGAGATACGCAGTATTTT. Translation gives CASSSGTGRDTQYF.

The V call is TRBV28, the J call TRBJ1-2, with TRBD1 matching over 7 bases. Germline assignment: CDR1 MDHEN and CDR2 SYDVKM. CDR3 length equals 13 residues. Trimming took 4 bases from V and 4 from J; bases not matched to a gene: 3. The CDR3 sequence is CASSYGTAYGYTF. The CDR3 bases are TGTGCCAGCAGTTATGGGACAGCCTATGGCTACACCTTC.

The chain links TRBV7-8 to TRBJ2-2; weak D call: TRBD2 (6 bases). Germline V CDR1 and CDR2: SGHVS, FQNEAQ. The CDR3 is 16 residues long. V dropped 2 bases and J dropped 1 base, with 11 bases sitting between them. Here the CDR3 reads CASSLRRGQNTGELFF. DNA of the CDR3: TGTGCCAGCAGCTTACGGCGGGGTCAGAACACCGGGGAGCTGTTTTTT.

CDR3 sequence reads: CASSLERTPGPKTQYF. CDR3 bases: TGTGCCAGCAGCTTAGAACGGACCCCAGGGCCCAAGACCCAGTACTTC. This chain connects TRBV11-2 to TRBJ2-5, with D possibly TRBD1 on 5 matching bases. The CDR3 has 16 amino acids. Looked up from germline, CDR1 is SGHAT and CDR2 is FQNNGV. Trimming removed 0 bases at V and 6 bases at J, with 17 bases between. The variable domain in full, completed from reference TRBV11-2 and TRBJ2-5, reads EAGVAQSPRYKIIEKRQSVAFWCNPISGHATLYWYQQILGQGPKLLIQFQNNGVVDDSQLPKDRFSAERLKGVDSTLKIQPAKLEDSAVYLCASSLERTPGPKTQYFGPGTRLLVL.

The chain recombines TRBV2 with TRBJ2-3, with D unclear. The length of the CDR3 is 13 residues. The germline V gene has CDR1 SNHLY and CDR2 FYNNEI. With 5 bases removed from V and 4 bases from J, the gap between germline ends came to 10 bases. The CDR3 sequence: CASSLPGADTQYF. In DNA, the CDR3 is TGTGCCAGCAGTCTTCCGGGTGCAGATACGCAGTATTTT.

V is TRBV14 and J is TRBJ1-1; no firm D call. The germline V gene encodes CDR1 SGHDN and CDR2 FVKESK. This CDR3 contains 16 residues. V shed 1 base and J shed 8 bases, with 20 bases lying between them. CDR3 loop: CASSQAKVWEREEAFF. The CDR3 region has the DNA TGTGCCAGCAGCCAAGCAAAGGTGTGGGAGAGAGAAGAAGCTTTCTTT. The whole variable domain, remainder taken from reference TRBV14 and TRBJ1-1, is EAGVTQFPSHSVIEKGQTVTLRCDPISGHDNLYWYRRVMGKEIKFLLHFVKESKQDESGMPNNRFLAERTGGTYSTLKVQPAELEDSGVYFCASSQAKVWEREEAFFGQGTRLTVV.

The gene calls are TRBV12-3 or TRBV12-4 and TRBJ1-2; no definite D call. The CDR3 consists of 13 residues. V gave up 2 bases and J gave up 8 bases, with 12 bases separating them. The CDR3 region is CASSLSRGDGYTF. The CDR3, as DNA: TGTGCCAGCAGTTTATCGCGGGGAGACGGCTACACCTTC.